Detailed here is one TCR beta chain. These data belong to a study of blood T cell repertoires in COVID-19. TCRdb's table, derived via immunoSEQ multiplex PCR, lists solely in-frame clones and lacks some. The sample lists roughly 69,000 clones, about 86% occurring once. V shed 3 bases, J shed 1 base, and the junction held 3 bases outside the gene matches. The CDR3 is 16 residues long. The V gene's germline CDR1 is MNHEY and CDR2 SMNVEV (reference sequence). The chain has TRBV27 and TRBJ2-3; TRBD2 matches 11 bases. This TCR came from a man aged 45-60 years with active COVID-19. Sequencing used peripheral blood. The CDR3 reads CASSFLTSGGTDTQYF. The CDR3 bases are TGTGCCAGCAGTTTCCTGACTAGCGGGGGCACAGATACGCAGTATTTT.